This T cell receptor (beta chain) originates from a study of shared clonotypes between healthy human individuals (dated by TCRdb to 2019 to 2021). Looking at the study overall: The cohort included a few men and a couple of women between 18 and 49 years of age. For each donor, three plates each were used for CD4 naive and CD4 memory, two plates were used for CD8 naive, and one plate was used for CD8 memory. To estimate repertoire size and how much clonotypes are shared between individuals, the study performed deep sequencing of blood TCR repertoires from about five healthy adults. Different laboratories and diverse techniques were used to prepare libraries and sequence TCR repertoires, to increase sequencing depth and limit assay-specific biases. Each donor's leukapheresis produced roughly between roughly 0.9 and 9 billion PBMCs. Findings and caveats that apply to the study as a whole: Based on pairwise subsampling, the degree of clonotype sharing among donors was expected to be affected by sequencing depth. Because the study included a small number of donors, the genetic and exposure-history diversity represented was limited. Roughly 5% of naive CD4, around 4% of naive CD8, around 2.3% of memory CD4, and about 0.4% of memory CD8 clonotypes were shared across several donors. Sampling was restricted to blood, and TCR repertoires in tissues likely differ from the TCR repertoires found in blood. Incomplete sequencing was indicated by rarefaction of sorted-subset datasets, despite the large sequencing depth. Naive subsets generally had larger estimated clonotype richness than memory subsets. Compared with non-shared clonotypes, the clonotypes found in all four sorted-subset donors had higher generation probabilities.

In the case of this clone: No cognate antigen has been identified for it. Base qualities were left out, and no much larger clone turns up one base away.

Counted from cysteine to phenylalanine, this CDR3 has 13 amino acids. Only the CDR3 DNA stays, 39 bases, in frame from base 1. The germline ends are 11 bases apart after V is trimmed by 1 base and J by 7 bases. CDR1 SQVTM and CDR2 ANQGSEA are derived from the germline V gene. Donors were healthy HIV-negative adults with no recently reported acute infections or vaccinations. Every donor was a Caucasian adult residing in Nashville, Tennessee, USA. CD4+ T cells were enriched by magnetic negative selection, after which naive cells were positively selected on CD45RA and the negative fraction was taken as the memory subset. Blood was collected by leukapheresis, and PBMCs were isolated by Ficoll-Histopaque density gradient centrifugation and then cryopreserved in liquid nitrogen vapor phase. Purity and quantity of every magnetically sorted T cell population were checked by analytical flow cytometry. Genomic DNA was isolated from each sorted fraction and quantified by UV absorbance on a Nanodrop 2000c.

Using the deep immunoSEQ assay, TCR CDR3 regions were amplified from genomic DNA by multiplex PCR. Extracted genomic DNA from each cell subset was distributed evenly across all wells of several immunoSEQ 96-well plates, and each plate was treated as a replicate. For sorted subsets, approximately 210 ng of genomic DNA, equivalent to 25,000 to 30,000 T cell genomes, went into each replicate PCR. The purified libraries were quantified using a Qubit 3.0 fluorometer, sized with a Bioanalyzer 2100, and then quantified again using the KAPA Library Quantification kit. Each immunoSEQ 96-well plate was sequenced on its own single-read 150-cycle Illumina NextSeq 550 flow cell. The study's own analysis went as follows. Because the immunoSEQ output held only junctional sequences and lacked quality scores, the filtering could not match the filtering applied to full-length reads. Sequences were annotated with PyIR, a Python wrapper for IgBLAST v1.9, and V/J genes and CDR3 were assigned using IMGT germline references. Reads with weak V/J assignments (E-value above 1e-6), missing CDR3, stop codons, out-of-frame junctions, or ambiguous translated residues were removed. V3J clonotypes were defined as sequences sharing an identical inferred V gene, J gene, and CDR3 amino acid sequence. Percentage overlap between repertoires was calculated by dividing the number of shared unique clonotypes by the size of the smaller repertoire. RTK rarefaction, the Chao1 estimator, and Recon v2.1 estimates of unobserved clonotypes were used to assess repertoire richness. Generation probabilities were computed with OLGA for all TCRbeta clonotypes obtained by the gDNA method from several donors. The table comes from immuneACCESS by way of TCRdb, which keeps in-frame sequences with V and J called. Part of the clones is missing from these tables; in studies checked, under half for an unresolved V gene and the rest for unknown reasons. V, J and clone size reflect that table, while D and trimming were determined from the DNA. The sample table holds about 670,000 clones, of which less than 80% were seen once. Of the sample, under 2% is held by the ten largest clones.

The specimen sequenced was memory CD4+ T cells sorted from blood. The sample's cell subset or site, from its label and the paper: CD45RA-negative fraction. The chain couples TRBV29-1 to TRBJ1-5, with the D gene uncertain. The sequence derives from a woman in her thirties in good health. The DNA sequence is TGCAGCGTTGAAGGCCAGCTTGGGCAGCCCCAGCATTTT. This translates into CSVEGQLGQPQHF.